A single sample is the source of the 5 T cell receptor beta chains below, sequenced in a study of shared clonotypes between healthy human individuals. Assay: immunoSEQ multiplex PCR; the TCRdb copy retains only in-frame clones and omits some. The profile shows about 480,000 clones, about 79% of them singletons. The sequenced sample consisted of PBMCs. These receptors were taken from a woman between 40 and 55 years old in good health. Some clones in this sample may be carry-over from other donors' samples.

V gene TRBV7-2 combines with J gene TRBJ1-5; no reliable D call. Germline V lookup: CDR1 SGHTA, CDR2 FQGNSA. V was cut by 5 bases and J by 5 bases, with 19 bases left in between. This CDR3 has 16 residues. This CDR3 reads CASSPYLGRSDQPQHF. The DNA of the CDR3 is TGTGCCAGCAGCCCCTACCTCGGACGCTCAGATCAGCCCCAGCATTTT.

This rearrangement joins TRBV6-5 to TRBJ1-4; tentative D call: TRBD1 (5 bases). CDR1 and CDR2 (germline): MNHEY, SVGAGI. V gave up 4 bases and J gave up 8 bases, with 17 bases separating them. The CDR3 is 15 amino acids. The CDR3 sequence is CASSSTGGGGEKLFF. In nucleotides, the CDR3 is TGTGCCAGCAGTTCCACCGGCGGGGGAGGGGAAAAACTGTTTTTT.

The chain links TRBV28 to TRBJ1-2, with unresolved D. Germline V lookup: CDR1 MDHEN, CDR2 SYDVKM. The CDR3 covers 14 residues. V was pared by 5 bases and J by 5 bases, with 15 bases between. Written as DNA, the CDR3 is TGTGCCAGCAGTCCACAAGGAGGGCAGTATGGCTACACCTTC. Its translation: CASSPQGGQYGYTF.

The chain combines TRBV28 with TRBJ1-5, with 8 bases matching TRBD1. The CDR3 sequence is 15 residues long. The V gene's germline CDR1 is MDHEN and CDR2 SYDVKM. After removal of 2 bases from V and 4 bases from J, the junction contained 4 bases not matched to a gene. DNA for the CDR3: TGTGCCAGCAGTTTAACGGGACAGGCAAATCAGCCCCAGCATTTT. Its protein is CASSLTGQANQPQHF. The full variable domain, in which reference TRBV28 and TRBJ1-5 provide the parts outside the CDR3, is DVKVTQSSRYLVKRTGEKVFLECVQDMDHENMFWYRQDPGLGLRLIYFSYDVKMKEKGDIPEGYSVSREKKERFSLILESASTNQTSMYLCASSLTGQANQPQHFGDGTRLSIL.

This chain links TRBV2 with TRBJ2-5; 12 positions agree with TRBD2. Germline V gene lookup returns CDR1 SNHLY and CDR2 FYNNEI. The CDR3 loop spans 18 amino acids. Trimming cost V 2 bases and J 4 bases; bases outside gene matches: 11. CDR3 amino acids: CASSESASGRARGETQYF. The CDR3 region has the DNA TGTGCCAGCAGTGAATCGGCTAGCGGGAGGGCAAGAGGAGAGACCCAGTACTTC.